The rows below give T cell receptor beta chains drawn from one sample of a study of molecular identifiers for immune sequencing clone quantification. TCRdb redid the calling of the PCR reads with MiXCR, one entry per CDR3 protein. The table includes under 600,000 distinct CDR3 sequences, around 23% detected once. The sequencing sample was made of naive CD8+ T cells from blood, with Jurkat cell RNA spiked in. These receptor sequences come from a human donor in good health. Some libraries in this study had Jurkat cell RNA spiked in. Both conserved end residues are part of each CDR3. Each record gives: J gene, D gene, V gene, CDR3 length, clone size, CDR3 DNA, CDR3 protein. The D gene is left open where the match is weak. Not every row has a clone size; where given, it reads once, few, many or a size class.

J: TRBJ2-7
D: NA
V: TRBV28
length: 15
size: NA
DNA: TGTGCCAGCGCCCATCGGGACAAGGATCACTACGAGCAGTACTTC
CDR3: CASAHRDKDHYEQYF

J: TRBJ1-2
D: NA
V: TRBV3-1
length: 14
size: few
DNA: TGTGCCAGCAGCCAAGTGTACACAGGATATGGCTACACCTTC
CDR3: CASSQVYTGYGYTF

J: TRBJ2-3
D: NA
V: TRBV2
length: 16
size: many
DNA: TGTGCCAGCAGTGAAAAGCCGCGGGATCCTATGGATACGCAGTATTTT
CDR3: CASSEKPRDPMDTQYF

J: TRBJ2-5
D: TRBD2
V: TRBV12-5
length: 17
size: many
DNA: TGTGCTAGTGGTTTGGCGGATAGCGGGGGACCCCAAGAGACCCAGTACTTC
CDR3: CASGLADSGGPQETQYF

J: TRBJ2-7
D: TRBD2
V: TRBV7-9
length: 15
size: once
DNA: TGTGCCAGCAGGGAGACTAGCGGGGGAAGTTACGAGCAGTACTTC
CDR3: CASRETSGGSYEQYF

J: TRBJ2-1
D: NA
V: TRBV11-2
length: 15
size: NA
DNA: TGTGCCAGCAGCTTAGTCCCCGCAGCGCGAGGTGAGCAGTTCTTC
CDR3: CASSLVPAARGEQFF

J: TRBJ2-5
D: TRBD1
V: TRBV6-5
length: 14
size: NA
DNA: TGTGCCAGCAGTCGACAGGGTTCGGAAGAGACCCAGTACTTC
CDR3: CASSRQGSEETQYF

J: TRBJ1-1
D: NA
V: TRBV2
length: 13
size: many
DNA: TGTGCCAGCATGGATCAGGGGCTCACTGAAGCTTTCTTT
CDR3: CASMDQGLTEAFF

J: TRBJ1-5
D: NA
V: TRBV4-3
length: 15
size: few
DNA: TGCGCCAGCAGCCAAGATGTCAGCAGCAATCAGCCCCAGCATTTT
CDR3: CASSQDVSSNQPQHF

J: TRBJ1-5
D: TRBD1
V: TRBV6-1
length: 14
size: NA
DNA: TGTGCCAGCAGTGTGAGGGACAGTAATCAGCCCCAGCATTTT
CDR3: CASSVRDSNQPQHF

J: TRBJ2-3
D: NA
V: TRBV4-1
length: 16
size: many
DNA: TGCGCCAGCAGCCAAGATGCGGTCGCCACAACAGATACGCAGTATTTT
CDR3: CASSQDAVATTDTQYF

J: TRBJ2-7
D: TRBD1
V: TRBV19
length: 16
size: NA
DNA: TGTGCCAGTAGTATACCGATGGGGACAGGGATCTACGAGCAGTACTTC
CDR3: CASSIPMGTGIYEQYF

J: TRBJ2-7
D: NA
V: TRBV7-2
length: 16
size: few
DNA: TGTGCCAGCAGCCCAGCCGGTGGGCAGAGCTCCTACGAGCAGTACTTC
CDR3: CASSPAGGQSSYEQYF

J: TRBJ1-2
D: NA
V: TRBV13
length: 14
size: few
DNA: TGTGCCAGCAGCGTCGGGACGGAGACTTATGGCTACACCTTC
CDR3: CASSVGTETYGYTF

J: TRBJ2-7
D: TRBD2
V: TRBV27
length: 15
size: few
DNA: TGTGCCAGCAGACCTAGCGGGAGTCTGTGGTACGAGCAGTACTTC
CDR3: CASRPSGSLWYEQYF

J: TRBJ2-7
D: TRBD1
V: TRBV9
length: 15
size: few
DNA: TGTGCCAGCAGCGTAGACAGGGGGCCGGGCTACGAGCAGTACTTC
CDR3: CASSVDRGPGYEQYF

J: TRBJ2-7
D: NA
V: TRBV19
length: 14
size: many
DNA: TGTGCCACTACACCCGGGACGCTAGGTTACGAGCAGTACTTC
CDR3: CATTPGTLGYEQYF

J: TRBJ2-1
D: NA
V: TRBV4-2
length: 18
size: NA
DNA: TGTGCCAGCAGCGAAAACAACATCGTATCAACTTACTACAATGAGCAGTTCTTC
CDR3: CASSENNIVSTYYNEQFF

J: TRBJ1-2
D: TRBD1
V: TRBV7-9
length: 20
size: few
DNA: TGTGCCAGCGCAGACAGGTCGTTGCCGGGCCCCAGGGGGACTTACTATGGCTACACCTTC
CDR3: CASADRSLPGPRGTYYGYTF

J: TRBJ2-2
D: NA
V: TRBV7-9
length: 15
size: few
DNA: TGTGCCAGCAGCTTAACGGGGACGAACACCGGGGAGCTGTTTTTT
CDR3: CASSLTGTNTGELFF

J: TRBJ2-1
D: NA
V: TRBV7-9
length: 13
size: NA
DNA: TGTGCCAGCAGCTCAGACCCTACAATGGAGCAGTTCTTC
CDR3: CASSSDPTMEQFF

J: TRBJ2-7
D: NA
V: TRBV6-5
length: 14
size: many
DNA: TGTGCCAGCAGTTACAGGGGTAGCTCCTACGAGCAGTACTTC
CDR3: CASSYRGSSYEQYF

J: TRBJ2-1
D: TRBD1
V: TRBV7-6
length: 14
size: NA
DNA: TGTGCCAGCAGCTCCCTGGACAGGGCTGATGAGCAGTTCTTC
CDR3: CASSSLDRADEQFF

J: TRBJ2-5
D: TRBD1
V: TRBV7-9
length: 15
size: few
DNA: TGTGCCAGCAGCCCCGGGACAGTGTACCAAGAGACCCAGTACTTC
CDR3: CASSPGTVYQETQYF

J: TRBJ2-5
D: TRBD1
V: TRBV5-6
length: 16
size: NA
DNA: TGTGCCAGCAGCTTGGAAACCGGGACAGGGCAAGAGACCCAGTACTTC
CDR3: CASSLETGTGQETQYF

J: TRBJ2-2
D: NA
V: TRBV20-1
length: 12
size: few
DNA: TGCAGTGCTAGTCCGGTTCCCGGGGAGCTGTTTTTT
CDR3: CSASPVPGELFF

J: TRBJ1-2
D: NA
V: TRBV12-3/TRBV12-4
length: 15
size: few
DNA: TGTGCCAGCAGTTTAGGAGGGTACGGATACTATGGCTACACCTTC
CDR3: CASSLGGYGYYGYTF

J: TRBJ2-7
D: NA
V: TRBV2
length: 10
size: few
DNA: TGTGCCAGTAGCGTTATAGAGCAGTACTTC
CDR3: CASSVIEQYF

J: TRBJ2-4
D: NA
V: TRBV7-6
length: 16
size: few
DNA: TGTGCCAGCAGCTTAGCGCTGGGGCAGGGTGGGGACATTCAGTACTTC
CDR3: CASSLALGQGGDIQYF

J: TRBJ2-1
D: TRBD2
V: TRBV2
length: 17
size: NA
DNA: TGTGCCAGCAGTGACGGGACTAGCGGGGGGGCCCCGTTCGAGCAGTTCTTC
CDR3: CASSDGTSGGAPFEQFF

J: TRBJ2-7
D: NA
V: TRBV12-3/TRBV12-4
length: 15
size: NA
DNA: TGTGCCAGCAGTTCCCCGAGAGGGGGAACCTACGAGCAGTACTTC
CDR3: CASSSPRGGTYEQYF

J: TRBJ1-5
D: NA
V: TRBV6-5
length: 15
size: NA
DNA: TGTGCCAGCAGCTCGGTTCCGGGCCTCAATCAGCCCCAGCATTTT
CDR3: CASSSVPGLNQPQHF

J: TRBJ1-4
D: NA
V: TRBV7-9
length: 17
size: few
DNA: TGTGCCAGCAGCCCCACCCTACGGCAGGGCCTCAACGAAAAACTGTTTTTT
CDR3: CASSPTLRQGLNEKLFF

J: TRBJ2-7
D: TRBD2
V: TRBV4-1
length: 16
size: NA
DNA: TGCGCCAGCAGCCACCTGACTAGCGGGGGGGCCTACGCGCAGTACTTC
CDR3: CASSHLTSGGAYAQYF

J: TRBJ2-7
D: NA
V: TRBV6-2/TRBV6-3
length: 11
size: NA
DNA: TGTGCCACAGTTGGGGGTTCCGAGCAGTACTTC
CDR3: CATVGGSEQYF

J: TRBJ2-2
D: NA
V: TRBV2
length: 12
size: few
DNA: TGTGCCAGATCCCGTCCTTCCGGGGAGCTGTTTTTT
CDR3: CARSRPSGELFF

J: TRBJ2-3
D: TRBD2
V: TRBV5-1
length: 16
size: many
DNA: TGCGCCAGCAGCTTGTTGCGGGGGGGCTACACAGATACGCAGTATTTT
CDR3: CASSLLRGGYTDTQYF

J: TRBJ2-4
D: TRBD2
V: TRBV27
length: 14
size: NA
DNA: TGTGCCAGCAGTACGGGAGGTCGGAGGAACATTCAGTACTTC
CDR3: CASSTGGRRNIQYF

J: TRBJ1-1
D: NA
V: TRBV25-1
length: 14
size: NA
DNA: TGTGCCAGCAGTGATGCTGGCAGGTGGGCTGAAGCTTTCTTT
CDR3: CASSDAGRWAEAFF

J: TRBJ1-1
D: NA
V: TRBV7-9
length: 14
size: many
DNA: TGTGCCAGCAGCCCCTTTTGGTTGAACACTGAAGCTTTCTTT
CDR3: CASSPFWLNTEAFF

J: TRBJ2-3
D: TRBD2
V: TRBV3-1
length: 17
size: few
DNA: TGTGCCAGCAGCCAAGGGTTCGGGGGGTATAGCACAGATACGCAGTATTTT
CDR3: CASSQGFGGYSTDTQYF

J: TRBJ2-3
D: NA
V: TRBV6-2/TRBV6-3
length: 17
size: few
DNA: TGTGCCAGCAGCACCCATAACAGGGTCGGAGCCGTAAATACGCAGTATTTT
CDR3: CASSTHNRVGAVNTQYF

J: TRBJ2-7
D: NA
V: TRBV7-9
length: 13
size: NA
DNA: TGTGCCAGCGGCCCAGGCCTCTCCTCCGAGCAGTCCTTC
CDR3: CASGPGLSSEQSF

J: TRBJ2-7
D: TRBD1
V: TRBV7-9
length: 16
size: NA
DNA: TGTGCCAGCAGCTTGCCCCGGGACAGCCCCACAGGCGAGCAGTACTTC
CDR3: CASSLPRDSPTGEQYF

J: TRBJ2-3
D: NA
V: TRBV28
length: 17
size: many
DNA: TGTGCCAGCAGTTTCCCTCTGCCGGGGGCTTTGGTGGATACGCAGTATTTT
CDR3: CASSFPLPGALVDTQYF

J: TRBJ1-4
D: NA
V: TRBV4-2
length: 17
size: NA
DNA: TGTGCCAGCAGCCACTTCGGGACCCGAGCAACTAATGAAAAACTGTTTTTT
CDR3: CASSHFGTRATNEKLFF

J: TRBJ2-7
D: TRBD1
V: TRBV19
length: 13
size: NA
DNA: TGTGCCAGTAGTTCCGGACAGGGCGGCGAGCAGTACTTC
CDR3: CASSSGQGGEQYF

J: TRBJ2-5
D: NA
V: TRBV9
length: 12
size: NA
DNA: TGTGCCAGCAAGGGGATAGGAGAGACCCAGTACTTC
CDR3: CASKGIGETQYF

J: TRBJ2-7
D: TRBD1
V: TRBV2
length: 16
size: NA
DNA: TGTGCCAGCAGTGAATTGGGGACAGTCGTCCTATACGAGCAGTACTTC
CDR3: CASSELGTVVLYEQYF

J: TRBJ1-3
D: NA
V: TRBV6-2/TRBV6-3
length: 16
size: few
DNA: TGTGCCAGCGAGCAAGGGACGGGAGCTCCGGAAAACACCATATATTTT
CDR3: CASEQGTGAPENTIYF

J: TRBJ1-2
D: NA
V: TRBV7-9
length: 14
size: NA
DNA: TGTGCCAGCAGCTTAGTGGGAACAGGCAGCGGCTACACCTTC
CDR3: CASSLVGTGSGYTF

J: TRBJ1-1
D: NA
V: TRBV9
length: 15
size: many
DNA: TGTGCCAGCAGCCCTGATGGGACGGTTTACACTGAAGCTTTCTTT
CDR3: CASSPDGTVYTEAFF

J: TRBJ2-5
D: NA
V: TRBV6-5
length: 15
size: many
DNA: TGTGCCAGCAAGCCGGGGGCAGGGGGTTTCGAGACCCAGTACTTC
CDR3: CASKPGAGGFETQYF

J: TRBJ2-5
D: TRBD2
V: TRBV15
length: 15
size: few
DNA: TGTGCCACCAGCAGAGATCTCGGGGGAGGGGAGACCCAGTACTTC
CDR3: CATSRDLGGGETQYF